A single sample is the source of the 20 T cell receptor beta chains below, sequenced in a study of blood T cell repertoires in COVID-19. The assay was immunoSEQ multiplex PCR, and TCRdb's table has in-frame clones only and misses some. The data hold 90,000 to 120,000 clones, with 80% to 90% observed a single time. The sample comprised peripheral blood. Receptors were obtained from a man aged 55 to 70 with acute or convalescent COVID-19.

V and J are TRBV15 and TRBJ1-6, with D perhaps TRBD1 (6 bases). The V gene lost 5 bases and the J gene lost 8 bases, with 16 bases spanning the gap. This CDR3 region has 15 residues. The germline CDR1 and CDR2 sequences are LNHNV and YYDKDF (reference sequence). The CDR3 protein is CATSRSGVGDSPLHF. For the CDR3, the DNA is TGTGCCACCAGCCGTTCAGGGGTTGGTGATTCACCCCTCCACTTT.

This clone appeared a single time. This chain connects TRBV4-1 to TRBJ1-4; no firm D call. With 1 base removed from V and 6 bases from J, the gap between germline ends came to 12 bases. The V gene's germline CDR1 is MGHRA and CDR2 YSYEKL. The CDR3 consists of 15 residues. CDR3 nucleotide sequence: TGCGCCAGCAGCCAAGGGTACTCGGAGGATGAAAAACTGTTTTTT. Translation: CASSQGYSEDEKLFF.

About this clone itself: At one boundary the junction diverges from the germline segment, which might be a read error. The chain recombines TRBV5-1 with TRBJ1-4, with D possibly matching TRBD1 (5 bases). The CDR3 is 14 amino acids. Germline V CDR1 and CDR2: SGHRS, YFSETQ. CDR3 sequence reads: CASSLDGGNEKLFF. CDR3 bases: TGCGCCAGCAGTTTGGACGGGGGGAATGAAAAACTGTTTTTT.

The rearrangement joins TRBV4-2 to TRBJ1-4, with D possibly matching TRBD1 (6 bases). This CDR3 spans 15 amino acids. Germline lookup yields CDR1 LGHNA and CDR2 YNFKEQ. V was cut by 0 bases and J by 7 bases, with 12 bases left in between. This CDR3 is CASSQDIGQTEKLFF. CDR3 DNA: TGTGCCAGCAGCCAAGATATAGGACAGACTGAAAAACTGTTTTTT.

V gene TRBV7-2 combines with J gene TRBJ2-7; D is uncertain. Germline V gives CDR1 SGHTA, CDR2 FQGNSA. Deletions cut 1 base from V and 3 bases from J, with 7 bases between. This CDR3 region has 13 residues. CDR3 bases: TGTGCCAGCAGCTTAGACAGACGCTACGAGCAGTACTTC. It is translated as CASSLDRRYEQYF. Full variable domain (remainder filled in from reference TRBV7-2 and TRBJ2-7): GAGVSQSPSNKVTEKGKDVELRCDPISGHTALYWYRQSLGQGLEFLIYFQGNSAPDKSGLPSDRFSAERTGGSVSTLTIQRTQQEDSAVYLCASSLDRRYEQYFGPGTRLTVT.

The chain links TRBV2 to TRBJ2-2; perhaps TRBD2 as D (6 bases). Trimming took off 1 base at V and 0 bases at J, with 9 bases between the two ends. This CDR3 has 16 residues. Germline CDR1 SNHLY, CDR2 FYNNEI. The CDR3 coding sequence is TGTGCCAGCAGTGAAGGGAGGGCCGCGAACACCGGGGAGCTGTTTTTT. Translating gives CASSEGRAANTGELFF.

On this clone: One junction end does not reproduce the germline sequence, and a read error may be involved. V is TRBV7-7 and J is TRBJ2-5, with 8 bases aligning to TRBD1. CDR1 is SSHAT, CDR2 FNYEAQ, per germline (reference sequence). CDR3 length: 15 amino acids. CDR3 residues: CASKPSDRGFETQYF. The CDR3 DNA reads TGTGCTAGCAAACCCTCCGACAGGGGATTTGAGACCCAGTACTTC.

This chain connects TRBV7-9 to TRBJ1-4; D ambiguous. This CDR3 is built from 14 residues. V was trimmed by 1 base and J by 6 bases, leaving 9 bases between them. CDR1 and CDR2 from the germline V gene are SEHNR and FQNEAQ (reference sequence). CDR3 sequence reads: CASSLGGVDEKLFF. In DNA form, the CDR3 reads TGTGCCAGCAGCTTAGGAGGAGTCGATGAAAAACTGTTTTTT.

The CDR3 reads CASSIYGRRGGYGYTF. CDR3 nucleotide sequence: TGTGCCAGTAGTATTTACGGTCGTCGGGGTGGCTATGGCTACACCTTC. The V and J genes are TRBV19 and TRBJ1-2; no definite D call. The V and J ends lost 3 bases and 4 bases respectively, with 18 bases between them. Looked up from germline, CDR1 is LNHDA and CDR2 is SQIVND (reference sequence). The CDR3 is made up of 16 amino acids. The variable domain in full, with the rest retrieved from reference TRBV19 and TRBJ1-2, is DGGITQSPKYLFRKEGQNVTLSCEQNLNHDAMYWYRQDPGQGLRLIYYSQIVNDFQKGDIAEGYSVSREKKESFPLTVTSAQKNPTAFYLCASSIYGRRGGYGYTFGSGTRLTVV.

This CDR3 reads CASSLSPSGGMETQYF. In nucleotides, the CDR3 is TGTGCCAGCAGCTTGTCCCCTAGCGGAGGGATGGAGACCCAGTACTTC. The chain combines TRBV5-5 with TRBJ2-5; 7 bases align to TRBD2. This CDR3 is 16 amino acids long. Germline loops: CDR1 SGHKS, CDR2 YYEKEE (reference sequence). Trimming removed 1 base from V and 5 bases from J; junction bases left unmatched: 11.

This sequence joins TRBV28 and TRBJ2-7; perhaps TRBD2 as D (6 bases). The CDR3 length is 17 residues. Trimming stripped 10 bases from V and 0 bases from J, with 25 bases between. CDR1 and CDR2 from the germline V gene are MDHEN and SYDVKM. The CDR3 sequence: CATLPNGGSGSSYEQYF. The CDR3 DNA is TGTGCCACCCTCCCCAATGGGGGGTCCGGGAGCTCCTACGAGCAGTACTTC. Complete variable domain (other parts from reference TRBV28 and TRBJ2-7): DVKVTQSSRYLVKRTGEKVFLECVQDMDHENMFWYRQDPGLGLRLIYFSYDVKMKEKGDIPEGYSVSREKKERFSLILESASTNQTSMYLCATLPNGGSGSSYEQYFGPGTRLTVT.

The chain carries TRBV2 and TRBJ1-2, with D perhaps matching TRBD1 (6 bases). V lost 5 bases and J 2 bases, leaving 9 bases between the germline ends. Germline V gene lookup returns CDR1 SNHLY and CDR2 FYNNEI. The CDR3 is made up of 13 amino acids. Here the CDR3 DNA reads TGTGCCAGCAGTACAAGGGGGAACTATGGCTACACCTTC. It specifies CASSTRGNYGYTF.

Only one count was recorded for this clone. This rearrangement joins TRBV11-3 to TRBJ1-1, with D unresolved. This CDR3 has 16 residues. V was shortened by 5 bases and J by 6 bases, with 22 bases between the two germline ends. Germline CDR1 reads SGHNT; CDR2 reads YENEEA. The CDR3 DNA reads TGTGCCAGCAGCCCCCCGGGGAGGTCAGATCAGGCTGAAGCTTTCTTT. Protein: CASSPPGRSDQAEAFF.

This clone was detected a few times. The chain uses TRBV7-3 and TRBJ1-2; the match to TRBD1 covers 8 bases. The CDR3 runs to 15 residues. Per germline, CDR1 SGHTA and CDR2 FQGTGA. Unmatched junction bases numbered 7, after V lost 0 bases and J lost 7 bases. The CDR3 is CASSLTTGVQIGYTF. DNA of the CDR3: TGTGCCAGCAGCTTAACGACAGGGGTCCAGATTGGCTACACCTTC.

This chain uses TRBV4-3 with TRBJ2-1; TRBD2 is a possible D gene (6 bases). Germline V gene data show CDR1 as LGHNA and CDR2 as YSLEER. Trimming shortened V by 1 base and J by 2 bases, and 12 bases separated the two germline ends. CDR3 size: 16 residues. In DNA, the CDR3 is TGCGCCAGCAGCCAAGTGGCAAGGACTACCTACAATGAGCAGTTCTTC. Its protein product is CASSQVARTTYNEQFF.

This clone has more than one count but fewer than ten. At one boundary the junction diverges from the germline segment, which might be a read error. DNA for the CDR3: TGCGCCAGCACCTTGGACACAACTAATGAAAAACTGTTTTTT. Translation: CASTLDTTNEKLFF. J is TRBJ1-4 and V is TRBV5-1; tentatively, D is TRBD1 (5 bases). The CDR3 contains 14 residues. Germline-derived CDR1 and CDR2 are SGHRS and YFSETQ.

This clone was counted between two and nine times. The chain carries TRBV3-1 (or the pseudogene TRBV3-2) and TRBJ2-7; TRBD1 matches 8 bases. CDR1 LGHDT and CDR2 YNNKEL come from the germline V gene (reference sequence). This CDR3 region has 15 residues. V was clipped by 1 base and J by 7 bases; unmatched bases: 9. The DNA for the CDR3 is TGTGCCAGCAGCCAAGGGACAGGGATGGAGCGGGAGCAGTACTTC. Translation: CASSQGTGMEREQYF.

The chain couples TRBV6-5 to TRBJ1-4, with 7 bases matching TRBD1. Germline V gene data show CDR1 as MNHEY and CDR2 as SVGAGI. After removal of 6 bases from V and 7 bases from J, the junction contained 11 bases not matched to a gene. The CDR3 is 15 residues long. The CDR3 region is CASSYQGGAGEKLFF. In DNA, the CDR3 is TGTGCCAGCAGCTACCAAGGGGGCGCAGGTGAAAAACTGTTTTTT.

J is TRBJ2-1 and V is TRBV7-9, with TRBD1 matching over 10 bases. The germline V gene has CDR1 SEHNR and CDR2 FQNEAQ (reference sequence). The CDR3 sequence is 15 residues long. Trimming took 4 bases from V and 9 from J; bases not matched to a gene: 9. CDR3 nucleotides: TGTGCCAGCAGCTCCACGGGACAGGGGTTTAGTGAGCAGTTCTTC. It encodes CASSSTGQGFSEQFF.

DNA for the CDR3: TGCGCCAGCAGCGAGATAGCGGGAGTATACAATGAGCAGTTCTTC. Translated, it gives CASSEIAGVYNEQFF. The gene calls are TRBV5-1 and TRBJ2-1, with 9 bases that match TRBD2. The CDR3 is 15 residues long. The junction had 6 bases not matched to a gene; V was cut back by 4 bases and J by 4 bases. The germline gives CDR1 SGHRS, CDR2 YFSETQ.